A single sample is the source of the 5 T cell receptor beta chains below, sequenced in a study of T cell repertoires in ileal Crohn's disease. Only in-frame clones appear in the TCRdb table, and some are missing; sequencing was by immunoSEQ multiplex PCR. The table lists fewer than 7,500 clones, roughly 78% of them singletons. Time point: proximal margin of the surgical specimen (macroscopically non-inflamed). Material for sequencing was ileal tissue. The receptors were gathered from an adult with Crohn's disease.

The table lists this clone with a count of one. The V gene is TRBV19, the J gene TRBJ2-2; D is unresolved. Trimming pared 3 bases from V and 0 bases from J, leaving 8 bases between. The CDR3 length is 15 residues. Germline-derived CDR1 and CDR2 are LNHDA and SQIVND (reference sequence). DNA for the CDR3: TGTGCCAGTAGTATTGAATTCGCGAACACCGGGGAGCTGTTTTTT. This translates into CASSIEFANTGELFF.

The chain recombines TRBV4-1 with TRBJ2-1, with 10 nucleotides matching TRBD2. The V gene's germline CDR1 is MGHRA and CDR2 YSYEKL. With V trimmed by 1 base and J by 14 bases, 5 bases remained unmatched. The CDR3 is 13 residues long. The CDR3 coding sequence is TGCGCCAGCAGCCAAGGAAGGAGCGGGGGGGAGTTCTTC. Translation: CASSQGRSGGEFF.

For this clone: One end of the junction is discordant with germline, which a read error may explain. This chain uses TRBV2 with TRBJ2-2, with 10 bases fitting TRBD2. The germline CDR1 and CDR2 sequences are SNHLY and FYNNEI. The CDR3 totals 14 residues. The CDR3 protein is CASSELAGDRGAVF. CDR3 DNA sequence: TGTGCCAGCAGTGAACTAGCGGGGGACCGGGGAGCTGTTTTT.

The chain joins TRBV27 to TRBJ2-4; TRBD2 agrees at 12 bases. Germline CDR1 reads MNHEY; CDR2 reads SMNVEV (reference sequence). The V segment lost 1 base and the J segment 13 bases; nucleotides outside the gene matches: 11. This CDR3 region has 16 residues. The CDR3 loop is CASSLLLAGGPVQQYF. The CDR3 DNA follows: TGTGCCAGCAGTTTATTGCTAGCGGGAGGGCCGGTACAACAGTACTTC.

The chain has TRBV5-1 and TRBJ2-3; 11 nucleotides line up with TRBD2. J gave up 6 bases and V 4 bases, and 7 bases lay outside the gene matches. CDR1 is SGHRS and CDR2 is YFSETQ in the germline V gene. The CDR3 extends over 15 amino acids. Written as DNA, the CDR3 is TGCGCCAGCAGCGTCGTGGCTAGCGGGGGGGATACGCAGTATTTT. Its protein is CASSVVASGGDTQYF.